This is a list of T cell receptor beta chains from one sample in a study of T cell responses to AZD1222 COVID-19 vaccine. The repertoire was sequenced with immunoSEQ multiplex PCR; TCRdb's copy has only in-frame clones and lacks some. The table includes fewer than 120,000 clones, about 90% detected once. The sequenced sample was peripheral blood, obtained 28 days after the second AZD1222 dose. The receptors shown here come from an adult who received the AZD1222 COVID-19 vaccine. The conserved cysteine and the conserved F or W are not part of the CDR3 here.

>TRBV30|11
AWSVGGLYEQY
>TRBV4-2|14
ASSEGPGGFGNTIY
>TRBV11-2|14
ASSFEGSGWGNTIY
>TRBV11-2|13
ASSSGTGMSYEQY
>TRBV5-1|13
ASSVGTVSGNTIY
>TRBV12-3/TRBV12-4|11
ASSTEGNEKLF
>TRBV4-1|15
ASSQPTSGRAIDTQY
>TRBV7-8|18
ASSLDHRGLVSDSNQPQH
>TRBV30|12
AWKGWGSTDTQY
>TRBV7-8|13
ASTLGTVSGNTIY
>TRBV10-1|13
ASRGIGQTSYEQY
>TRBV27|12
ASSLQGSPYEQY
>TRBV24-1|12
ATSDFPENSPLH
>TRBV7-8|11
ASSLDNNSPLH
>TRBV27|14
ASSPFRLAGVNEQF
>TRBV28|13
ASNTQGQGAGELF